This TCR beta chain was found in a study of graft-versus-host responses after intestinal transplantation. Looking at the study overall: After anti-thymocyte globulin induction, recipients took tacrolimus and steroids for three to four years.

The CDR3 loop spans 15 amino acids. Trimming took off 0 bases at V and 4 bases at J, with 10 bases between the two ends. Germline assignment: CDR1 KGHSH and CDR2 LQKENI. Produced via immunoSEQ multiplex PCR; TCRdb's table is partial and in-frame only. This sample has over 60,000 clones, with approximately 92% found just once. In regard to this clone: Its antigen is not known.

General observations from the study: Allografts of patients with graft-donor T cell macrochimerism showed high graft-versus-host to host-versus-graft clone ratios. The authors found GvH clones in recipient marrow, some appearing first in ileum or blood.

The chain combines TRBV18 with TRBJ1-3; D is unresolved. This sequence was found in a human patient who received an intestinal transplant, so some T cells may come from the graft donor. The input for sequencing was bone marrow, taken 734 days after intestinal transplantation. The CDR3 reads CASSPPKLLGNTIYF. CDR3 in DNA: TGTGCCAGCTCACCACCGAAATTACTCGGAAACACCATATATTTT.